This TCR beta chain was identified in a study of blood T cell repertoires in COVID-19. At the level of the study: Collection of acute and convalescent COVID-19 samples took place in the United States, Italy and Spain. From T cells, B-cell-depleted T cells, or PBMCs came the material, which was cDNA or gDNA.

Original processing methods: Estimation of nucleated cell counts relied on the amplification of reference gene primers. TCRdb's copy holds only in-frame clones and misses some; the assay was immunoSEQ multiplex PCR. That table furnishes V, J and clone size, whereas the DNA furnished D and trimming. The sample includes more than 150,000 clones, about 80% of them seen just once. Looked up from germline, CDR1 is DFQATT and CDR2 is SNEGSKA (reference sequence). The CDR3 extends over 11 amino acids. Trimming left V 5 bases short and J 5 bases short, with 7 bases between. The origin of this receptor is a man aged 55 to 70 with acute or convalescent COVID-19. Input material: peripheral blood. The J gene is TRBJ1-5, the V gene TRBV20-1; D remains ambiguous. This chain's CDR3 is CSAARDQPQHF. The CDR3 DNA sequence: TGCAGTGCTGCCCGAGATCAGCCCCAGCATTTT.